The sequence of this T cell receptor beta chain was determined in a study of T-cell memory formation after mild COVID-19. General study results and limits: A subset of responding clones appeared in pre-infection memory, suggesting cross-reactive memory joined.

A word on this clonotype: Its antigen remains unidentified.

TCR alpha and TCR beta cDNA libraries carrying sample barcodes and UMIs came from 5'RACE with constant-segment primers. MiXCR was run by TCRdb on the 5' RACE reads, yielding one entry per CDR3 protein. The sample lists around 300,000 distinct CDR3 sequences, approximately 8% occurring once. Trimming cost V 3 bases and J 4 bases; bases outside gene matches: 5. This CDR3 region has 15 residues. Looked up from germline, CDR1 is KGHDR and CDR2 is SFDVKD. The sequencing input was PBMCs or a T cell subset sorted from them (not recorded which). This sequence joins TRBV24-1 and TRBJ1-1, with TRBD1 matching 9 bases. The sequence was collected from a man between 18 and 29 years old who had mild COVID-19 (a few samples of this study predate the infection). Cell type and time point are not known. CDR3 coding DNA: TGTGCCACCAGTGATCGGGACAGGGTGAGCACTGAAGCTTTCTTT. This codes for CATSDRDRVSTEAFF.